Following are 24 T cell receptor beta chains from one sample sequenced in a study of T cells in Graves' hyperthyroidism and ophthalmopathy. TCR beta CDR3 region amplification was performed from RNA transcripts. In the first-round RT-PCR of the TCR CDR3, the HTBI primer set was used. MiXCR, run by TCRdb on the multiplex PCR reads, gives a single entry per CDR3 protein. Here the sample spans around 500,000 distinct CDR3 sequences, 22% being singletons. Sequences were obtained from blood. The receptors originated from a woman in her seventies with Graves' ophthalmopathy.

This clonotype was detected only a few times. CDR3 region: CASSLTGSWGQYF. The CDR3 bases are TGTGCCAGCAGCTTAACAGGCAGCTGGGGGCAGTACTTC. This chain uses TRBV7-9 with TRBJ2-7; tentatively, D is TRBD1 (5 bases). The germline CDR1 and CDR2 sequences are SEHNR and FQNEAQ (reference sequence). This CDR3 has 13 residues. Trimming took 2 bases from V and 9 from J, leaving 14 bases between them.

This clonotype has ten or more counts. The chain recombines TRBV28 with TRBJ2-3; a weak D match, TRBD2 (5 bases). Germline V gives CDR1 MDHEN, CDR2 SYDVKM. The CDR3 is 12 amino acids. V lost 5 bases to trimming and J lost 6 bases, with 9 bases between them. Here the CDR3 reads CASSVAGDTQYF. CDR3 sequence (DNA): TGTGCCAGCAGTGTCGCGGGCGATACGCAGTATTTT.

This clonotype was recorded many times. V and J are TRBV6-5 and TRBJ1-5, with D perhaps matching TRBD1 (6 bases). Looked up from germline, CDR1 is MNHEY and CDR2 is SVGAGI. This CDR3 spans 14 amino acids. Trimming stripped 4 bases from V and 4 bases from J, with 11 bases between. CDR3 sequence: CASSLRQANQPQHF. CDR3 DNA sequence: TGTGCCAGCAGTTTACGACAGGCAAATCAGCCCCAGCATTTT.

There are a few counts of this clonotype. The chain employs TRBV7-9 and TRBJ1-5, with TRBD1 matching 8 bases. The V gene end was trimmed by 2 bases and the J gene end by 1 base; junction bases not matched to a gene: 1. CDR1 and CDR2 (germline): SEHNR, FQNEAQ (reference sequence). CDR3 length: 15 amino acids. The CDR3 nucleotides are TGTGCCAGCAGCTTAACAGGGGGGAGCAATCAGCCCCAGCATTTT. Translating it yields CASSLTGGSNQPQHF.

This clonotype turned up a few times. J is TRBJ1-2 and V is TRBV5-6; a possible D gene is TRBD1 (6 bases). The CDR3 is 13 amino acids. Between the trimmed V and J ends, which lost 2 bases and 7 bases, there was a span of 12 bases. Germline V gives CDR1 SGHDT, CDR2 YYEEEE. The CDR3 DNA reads TGTGCCAGCAGCTTTGCACAGGGAAGTGGCTACACCTTC. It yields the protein CASSFAQGSGYTF. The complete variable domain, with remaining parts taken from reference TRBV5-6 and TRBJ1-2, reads DAGVTQSPTHLIKTRGQQVTLRCSPKSGHDTVSWYQQALGQGPQFIFQYYEEEERQRGNFPDRFSGHQFPNYSSELNVNALLLGDSALYLCASSFAQGSGYTFGSGTRLTVV.

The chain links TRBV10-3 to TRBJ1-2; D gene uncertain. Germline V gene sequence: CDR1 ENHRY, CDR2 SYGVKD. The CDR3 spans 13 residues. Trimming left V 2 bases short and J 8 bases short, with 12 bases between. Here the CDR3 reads CAISEPTAVGYTF. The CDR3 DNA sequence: TGTGCCATCAGTGAGCCGACTGCGGTAGGCTACACCTTC.

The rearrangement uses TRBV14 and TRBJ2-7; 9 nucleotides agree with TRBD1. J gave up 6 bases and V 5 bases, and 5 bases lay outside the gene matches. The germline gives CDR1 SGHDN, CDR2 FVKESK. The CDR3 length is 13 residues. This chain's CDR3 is CASSWTGAGEQYF. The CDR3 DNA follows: TGTGCCAGCAGCTGGACAGGGGCAGGCGAGCAGTACTTC.

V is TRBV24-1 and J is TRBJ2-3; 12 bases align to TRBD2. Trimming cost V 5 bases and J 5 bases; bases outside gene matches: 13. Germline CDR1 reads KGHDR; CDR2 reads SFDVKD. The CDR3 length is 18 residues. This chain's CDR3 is CATSGGASGRAKEDTQYF. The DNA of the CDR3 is TGTGCCACCAGTGGGGGCGCTAGCGGGAGGGCCAAGGAAGATACGCAGTATTTT.

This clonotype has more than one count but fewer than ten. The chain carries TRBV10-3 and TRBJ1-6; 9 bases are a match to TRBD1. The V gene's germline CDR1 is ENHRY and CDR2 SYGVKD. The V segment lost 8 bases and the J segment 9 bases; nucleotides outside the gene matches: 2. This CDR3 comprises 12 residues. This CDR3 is CAIGQGSSPLHF. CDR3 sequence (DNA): TGTGCCATCGGACAGGGGAGTTCACCCCTCCACTTT.

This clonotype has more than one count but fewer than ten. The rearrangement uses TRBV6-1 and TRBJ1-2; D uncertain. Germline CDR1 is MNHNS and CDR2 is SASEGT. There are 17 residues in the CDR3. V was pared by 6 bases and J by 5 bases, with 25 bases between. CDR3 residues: CASSTGSSGGRFYGYTF. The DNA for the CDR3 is TGTGCCAGCAGCACCGGGTCTTCGGGCGGGAGATTTTATGGCTACACCTTC.

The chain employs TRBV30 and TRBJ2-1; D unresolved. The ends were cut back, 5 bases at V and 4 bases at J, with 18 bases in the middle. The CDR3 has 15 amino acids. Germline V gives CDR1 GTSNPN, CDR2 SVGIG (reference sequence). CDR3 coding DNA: TGTGCCTGGGGGGTCCCCCCACCCATTTACAATGAGCAGTTCTTC. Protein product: CAWGVPPPIYNEQFF.

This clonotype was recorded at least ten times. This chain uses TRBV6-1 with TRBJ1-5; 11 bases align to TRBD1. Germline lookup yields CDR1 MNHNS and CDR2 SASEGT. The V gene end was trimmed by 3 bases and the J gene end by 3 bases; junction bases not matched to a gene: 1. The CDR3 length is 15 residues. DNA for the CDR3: TGTGCCAGCAGTGAGGACAGGGGGCCCAATCAGCCCCAGCATTTT. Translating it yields CASSEDRGPNQPQHF.

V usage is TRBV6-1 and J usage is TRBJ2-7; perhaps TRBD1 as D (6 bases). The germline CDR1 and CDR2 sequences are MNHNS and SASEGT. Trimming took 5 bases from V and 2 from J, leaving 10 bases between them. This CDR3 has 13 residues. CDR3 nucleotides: TGTGCCAGCAGTATCAGGGGTGCCTACGAGCAGTACTTC. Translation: CASSIRGAYEQYF.

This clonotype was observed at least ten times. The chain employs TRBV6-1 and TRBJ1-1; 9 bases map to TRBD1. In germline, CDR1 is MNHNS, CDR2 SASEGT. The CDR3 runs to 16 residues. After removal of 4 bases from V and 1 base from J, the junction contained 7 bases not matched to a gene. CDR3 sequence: CASSARTGDANTEAFF. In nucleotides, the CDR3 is TGTGCCAGCAGTGCCAGGACAGGGGATGCGAACACTGAAGCTTTCTTT.

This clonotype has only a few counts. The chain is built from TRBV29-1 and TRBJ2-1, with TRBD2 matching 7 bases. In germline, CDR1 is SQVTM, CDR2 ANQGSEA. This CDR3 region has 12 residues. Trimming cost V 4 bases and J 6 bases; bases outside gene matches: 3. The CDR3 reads CSVGIAGNEQFF. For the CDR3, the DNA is TGCAGCGTTGGAATAGCGGGCAATGAGCAGTTCTTC.

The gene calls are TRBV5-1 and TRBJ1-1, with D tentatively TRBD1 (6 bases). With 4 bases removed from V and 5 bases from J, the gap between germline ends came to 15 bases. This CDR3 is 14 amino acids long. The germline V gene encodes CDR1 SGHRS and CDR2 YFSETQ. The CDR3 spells CASSPGDGATEAFF. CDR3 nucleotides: TGCGCCAGCAGCCCAGGGGACGGGGCAACTGAAGCTTTCTTT. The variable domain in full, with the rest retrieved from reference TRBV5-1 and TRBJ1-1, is KAGVTQTPRYLIKTRGQQVTLSCSPISGHRSVSWYQQTPGQGLQFLFEYFSETQRNKGNFPGRFSGRQFSNSRSEMNVSTLELGDSALYLCASSPGDGATEAFFGQGTRLTVV.

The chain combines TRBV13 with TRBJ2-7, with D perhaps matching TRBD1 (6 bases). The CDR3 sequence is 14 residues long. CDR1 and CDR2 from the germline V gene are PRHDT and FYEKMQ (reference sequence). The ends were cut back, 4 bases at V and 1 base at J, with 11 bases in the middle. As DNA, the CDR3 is TGTGCCAGCAGCTCCCAGGGGCCGTCCTACGAGCAGTACTTC. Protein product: CASSSQGPSYEQYF.

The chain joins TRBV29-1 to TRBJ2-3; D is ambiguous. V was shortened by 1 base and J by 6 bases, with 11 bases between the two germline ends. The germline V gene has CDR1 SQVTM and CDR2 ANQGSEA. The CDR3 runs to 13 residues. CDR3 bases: TGCAGCGTTGAAGGAGTAACCCGGGATACGCAGTATTTT. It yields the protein CSVEGVTRDTQYF.

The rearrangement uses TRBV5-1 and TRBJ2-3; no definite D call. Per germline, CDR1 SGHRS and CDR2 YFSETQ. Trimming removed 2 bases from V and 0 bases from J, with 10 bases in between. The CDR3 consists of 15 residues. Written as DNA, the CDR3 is TGCGCCAGCAGCTTATACGGTGCTAGCACAGATACGCAGTATTTT. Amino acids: CASSLYGASTDTQYF.

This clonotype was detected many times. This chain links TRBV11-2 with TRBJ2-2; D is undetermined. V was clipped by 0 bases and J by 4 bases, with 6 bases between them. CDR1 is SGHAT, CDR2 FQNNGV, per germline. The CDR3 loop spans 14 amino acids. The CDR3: CASSLEMSTGELFF. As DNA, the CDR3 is TGTGCCAGCAGCTTAGAAATGAGCACCGGGGAGCTGTTTTTT. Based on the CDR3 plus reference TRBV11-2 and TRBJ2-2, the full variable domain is EAGVAQSPRYKIIEKRQSVAFWCNPISGHATLYWYQQILGQGPKLLIQFQNNGVVDDSQLPKDRFSAERLKGVDSTLKIQPAKLEDSAVYLCASSLEMSTGELFFGEGSRLTVL.

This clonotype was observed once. The CDR3 here is CASSRPTGGSYEQYF. The CDR3 DNA reads as TGCGCCAGCAGCCGCCCGACAGGGGGTTCCTACGAGCAGTACTTC. V is TRBV4-3 and J is TRBJ2-7, with 9 nucleotides matching TRBD1. Germline CDR1 LGHNA, CDR2 YSLEER. The CDR3 loop spans 15 amino acids. Trimming at V came to 4 bases and at J to 1 base, leaving 5 bases not matched to a gene.

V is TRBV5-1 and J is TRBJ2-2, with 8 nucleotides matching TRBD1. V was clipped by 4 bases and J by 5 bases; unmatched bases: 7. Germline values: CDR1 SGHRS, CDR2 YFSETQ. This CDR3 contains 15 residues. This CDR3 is CASSIWTGRTGELFF. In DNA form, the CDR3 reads TGCGCCAGCAGCATATGGACAGGGAGAACCGGGGAGCTGTTTTTT.

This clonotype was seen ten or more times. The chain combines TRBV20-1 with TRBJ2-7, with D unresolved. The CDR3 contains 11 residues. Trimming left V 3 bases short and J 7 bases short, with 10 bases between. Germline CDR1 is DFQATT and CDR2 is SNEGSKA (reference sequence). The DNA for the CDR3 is TGCAGTGCTAGGATACAGTGGGAGCAGTACTTC. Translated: CSARIQWEQYF.

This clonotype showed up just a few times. CDR3 coding DNA: TGTGCCAGCAGCCAAGGGTTTAGCCACACCTACGAGCAGTACTTC. It specifies CASSQGFSHTYEQYF. The chain couples TRBV14 to TRBJ2-7, with D unresolved. V lost 1 base and J 2 bases, leaving 12 bases between the germline ends. This CDR3 is built from 15 residues. CDR1 is SGHDN, CDR2 FVKESK, per germline.